The rows below give T cell receptor beta chains drawn from one sample of a study of blood T cell repertoires in COVID-19. The table came from immunoSEQ multiplex PCR; TCRdb's copy has only in-frame clones and leaves some out. The data show some 130,000 clones, with roughly four fifths seen just once and roughly 13% held by the top ten. The specimen was peripheral blood. The receptor set was obtained from a human donor in a cohort sampled during active COVID-19. The CDR3 runs from the conserved cysteine through the conserved F or W. The order of the fields is V gene, J gene, clone size, D gene, CDR3 DNA, CDR3 protein. The D gene is left open where the match is weak. Clone size, where shown, is once, few, many, or a class for clones that have expanded.

v_gene: TRBV23-1
j_gene: TRBJ2-3
abundance: NA
d_gene: NA
CDR3nt: TGCGCCAGCAGTCTTCAGGGGACCACAGATACGCAGTATTTT
CDR3aa: CASSLQGTTDTQYF

v_gene: TRBV11-2
j_gene: TRBJ1-1
abundance: NA
d_gene: TRBD1
CDR3nt: TGTGCCAGCAGCAAGGACAGGGGCACTGAAGCTTTCTTT
CDR3aa: CASSKDRGTEAFF

v_gene: TRBV18
j_gene: TRBJ1-2
abundance: NA
d_gene: TRBD1
CDR3nt: TGTGCCAGCTCACCCTACCTGGACAGGGGTGGCTACACCTTC
CDR3aa: CASSPYLDRGGYTF

v_gene: TRBV5-6
j_gene: TRBJ1-2
abundance: NA
d_gene: TRBD1
CDR3nt: TGTGCCAGCAGCTTGACCGGGACAGGCTTGACCTATGGCTACACCTTC
CDR3aa: CASSLTGTGLTYGYTF

v_gene: TRBV5-1
j_gene: TRBJ2-1
abundance: NA
d_gene: TRBD1
CDR3nt: TGCGCCAGCAGCTTGCGCTTGGGGGACAGCTCGTACAATGAGCAGTTCTTC
CDR3aa: CASSLRLGDSSYNEQFF

v_gene: TRBV30
j_gene: TRBJ1-1
abundance: once
d_gene: NA
CDR3nt: TGTGCCTGGAGACGGACACTTGCTGAAGCTTTCTTT
CDR3aa: CAWRRTLAEAFF

v_gene: TRBV18
j_gene: TRBJ1-4
abundance: NA
d_gene: TRBD1
CDR3nt: TGTGCCAGCTCACCTTGGACAGGGTTACGAGAAAAACTGTTTTTT
CDR3aa: CASSPWTGLREKLFF

v_gene: TRBV27
j_gene: TRBJ2-1
abundance: once
d_gene: TRBD2
CDR3nt: TGTGCCAGCAGTCCGGGGGGGATAGAGCAGTTCTTC
CDR3aa: CASSPGGIEQFF

v_gene: TRBV10-3
j_gene: TRBJ1-6
abundance: NA
d_gene: NA
CDR3nt: TGTGCCACCTGTGCAGGGCGGTATAATTCACCCCTCCACTTT
CDR3aa: CATCAGRYNSPLHF

v_gene: TRBV5-1
j_gene: TRBJ2-2
abundance: medium-sized
d_gene: TRBD2
CDR3nt: TGCGCCAGCAGCTTTCTAGCGGGGGGCTTAAACACCGGGGAGCTGTTTTTT
CDR3aa: CASSFLAGGLNTGELFF

v_gene: TRBV7-3
j_gene: TRBJ1-1
abundance: NA
d_gene: TRBD1
CDR3nt: TGTGCCAGCAGCTTAGGACAGGGGGCGCGGACTGAAGCTTTCTTT
CDR3aa: CASSLGQGARTEAFF

v_gene: TRBV10-2
j_gene: TRBJ1-5
abundance: NA
d_gene: NA
CDR3nt: TGCGCCAGCAGACAGGGCAATCAGCCCCAGCATTTT
CDR3aa: CASRQGNQPQHF

v_gene: TRBV7-8
j_gene: TRBJ2-5
abundance: NA
d_gene: NA
CDR3nt: TGTGCCAGCAGCTTAGGGTTAGGGGGGGGCGAAGAGACCCAGTACTTC
CDR3aa: CASSLGLGGGEETQYF

v_gene: TRBV15
j_gene: TRBJ2-4
abundance: NA
d_gene: TRBD1
CDR3nt: TGTGCCACCAGCAGAGATCAGGGACAGATAAACATTCAGTACTTC
CDR3aa: CATSRDQGQINIQYF

v_gene: TRBV9
j_gene: TRBJ1-1
abundance: NA
d_gene: TRBD1
CDR3nt: TGTGCCAGCAGCCCCAGACAGGGCGGGATGAACACTGAAGCTTTCTTT
CDR3aa: CASSPRQGGMNTEAFF

v_gene: TRBV15
j_gene: TRBJ2-2
abundance: NA
d_gene: NA
CDR3nt: TGTGCCACCAGCAGTTCCCGAGACACCGGGGAGCTGTTTTTT
CDR3aa: CATSSSRDTGELFF

v_gene: TRBV7-2
j_gene: TRBJ2-7
abundance: NA
d_gene: NA
CDR3nt: TGTGCCAGCAGCTTCGGGAGAACCTACGAGCAGTACTTC
CDR3aa: CASSFGRTYEQYF

v_gene: TRBV4-2
j_gene: TRBJ2-5
abundance: NA
d_gene: TRBD2
CDR3nt: TGTGCCAGCAGCCAAGCCGGGGGGGACCAAGAGACCCAGTACTTC
CDR3aa: CASSQAGGDQETQYF

v_gene: TRBV11-2
j_gene: TRBJ2-5
abundance: once
d_gene: NA
CDR3nt: TGTGCCAGCAGCATAAACAGGGTCGGTGAGACCCAGTACTTC
CDR3aa: CASSINRVGETQYF

v_gene: TRBV5-1
j_gene: TRBJ2-2
abundance: once
d_gene: TRBD2
CDR3nt: TGCGCCAGCAGCTTGACTAGCGGGGCCGGGGAGCTGTTTTTT
CDR3aa: CASSLTSGAGELFF

v_gene: TRBV19
j_gene: TRBJ2-7
abundance: NA
d_gene: TRBD1
CDR3nt: TGTGCCAGTAGCGAGGGGACAGGGAGTGTTAAGGATTACGAGCAGTACTTC
CDR3aa: CASSEGTGSVKDYEQYF

v_gene: TRBV5-1
j_gene: TRBJ1-5
abundance: NA
d_gene: NA
CDR3nt: TGCGCCAGCATCCGACACCATAGCAATCAGCCCCAGCATTTT
CDR3aa: CASIRHHSNQPQHF

v_gene: TRBV5-1
j_gene: TRBJ2-1
abundance: NA
d_gene: TRBD1
CDR3nt: TGCGCCAGCAACACCGGGACAGGGGCCAATGAGCAGTTCTTC
CDR3aa: CASNTGTGANEQFF

v_gene: TRBV7-6
j_gene: TRBJ2-7
abundance: NA
d_gene: NA
CDR3nt: TGTGCCAGCAGCTTAGGAACAGGGAGCTCCTACGAGCAGTACTTC
CDR3aa: CASSLGTGSSYEQYF

v_gene: TRBV27
j_gene: TRBJ2-7
abundance: NA
d_gene: TRBD2
CDR3nt: TGTGCCAGCAGCCAAGTGGGGGGGACTAGCGGGGATGTACCCTACGAGCAGTACTTC
CDR3aa: CASSQVGGTSGDVPYEQYF

v_gene: TRBV3-1/TRBV3-2
j_gene: TRBJ1-1
abundance: NA
d_gene: NA
CDR3nt: TGTGCCAGCAGCCCTGGGGGACAACTCATAGGGACTGAAGCTTTCTTT
CDR3aa: CASSPGGQLIGTEAFF

v_gene: TRBV6-6
j_gene: TRBJ1-6
abundance: once
d_gene: TRBD1
CDR3nt: TGTGCCACCCTCGGGACAGGGGTTGGTAATTCACCCCTCCACTTT
CDR3aa: CATLGTGVGNSPLHF

v_gene: TRBV30
j_gene: TRBJ2-7
abundance: NA
d_gene: NA
CDR3nt: TGTGCCTGGAGAATGGGGGCCCTCCCCGTCTACGAGCAGTACTTC
CDR3aa: CAWRMGALPVYEQYF

v_gene: TRBV7-6
j_gene: TRBJ1-2
abundance: NA
d_gene: TRBD1
CDR3nt: TGTGCCAGCAGCCCTGGGACAGGGGGCGACTATGGCTACACCTTC
CDR3aa: CASSPGTGGDYGYTF

v_gene: TRBV19
j_gene: TRBJ2-2
abundance: NA
d_gene: NA
CDR3nt: TGTGCCAGTAGTATAAGAGGGCTGCCCCGGGAGCTGTTTTTT
CDR3aa: CASSIRGLPRELFF